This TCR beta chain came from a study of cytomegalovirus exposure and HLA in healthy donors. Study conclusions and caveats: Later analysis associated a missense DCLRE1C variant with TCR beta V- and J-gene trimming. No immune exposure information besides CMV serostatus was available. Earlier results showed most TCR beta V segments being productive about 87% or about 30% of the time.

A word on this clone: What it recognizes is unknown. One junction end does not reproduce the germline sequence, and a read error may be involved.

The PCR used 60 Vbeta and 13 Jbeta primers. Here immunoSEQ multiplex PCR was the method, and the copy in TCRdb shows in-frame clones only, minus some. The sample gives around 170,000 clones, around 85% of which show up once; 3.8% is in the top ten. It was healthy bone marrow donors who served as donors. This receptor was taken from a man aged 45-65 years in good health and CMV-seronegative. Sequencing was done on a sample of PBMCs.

CDR3 in amino acids: CASSYPGKGLDF. In nucleotides, the CDR3 is TGTGCCAGCAGTTACCCAGGGAAGGGATTGGACTTC. The chain recombines TRBV6-5 with TRBJ1-2, with a weak D call TRBD1 (5 bases). The germline CDR1 and CDR2 sequences are MNHEY and SVGAGI. The CDR3 is 12 residues long.